The rows below give T cell receptor beta chains drawn from one sample of a study of T-cell memory formation after mild COVID-19. Using its own MiXCR run on the 5' RACE reads, TCRdb lists one record per CDR3 protein. The table shows more than 300,000 distinct CDR3 sequences, with 14% occurring only once. Specimen: PBMCs or a T cell subset sorted from them (not recorded which). These receptors were taken from a young man who had mild COVID-19 (a few samples of this study predate the infection). Cell type and time point are not known. Each CDR3 is given with its conserved first and last residue. The order of the fields is D gene, V gene, clone size, J gene, CDR3 protein, CDR3 DNA. D genes are given only for firm matches. Where a row states a size, it is once, few, many or the class of an expanded clone; other rows omit it.

d_gene: TRBD1; v_gene: TRBV28; abundance: -; j_gene: TRBJ1-1; CDR3aa: CASGYRGGTEAFF; CDR3nt: TGTGCCAGCGGGTACAGGGGAGGCACTGAAGCTTTCTTT
d_gene: TRBD1; v_gene: TRBV2; abundance: many; j_gene: TRBJ1-5; CDR3aa: CATRTGYVDQPQHF; CDR3nt: TGTGCCACAAGGACAGGGTATGTGGATCAGCCCCAGCATTTT
d_gene: -; v_gene: TRBV27; abundance: -; j_gene: TRBJ2-2; CDR3aa: CASSPLGLNTGELFF; CDR3nt: TGTGCCAGCAGTCCCCTGGGCTTGAACACCGGGGAGCTGTTTTTT
d_gene: TRBD2; v_gene: TRBV7-9; abundance: -; j_gene: TRBJ2-7; CDR3aa: CASSPNSRTSGTYEQYF; CDR3nt: TGTGCCAGCAGCCCAAACTCCCGGACTAGCGGTACCTACGAGCAGTACTTC
d_gene: -; v_gene: TRBV7-2; abundance: -; j_gene: TRBJ1-3; CDR3aa: CASSLRAASSGNTIYF; CDR3nt: TGTGCCAGCAGCCTCCGGGCAGCCAGCTCTGGAAACACCATATATTTT
d_gene: -; v_gene: TRBV19; abundance: few; j_gene: TRBJ1-2; CDR3aa: CASTSRRQKEYYGYTF; CDR3nt: TGTGCCAGTACCTCGAGAAGACAGAAGGAATACTATGGCTACACCTTC
d_gene: -; v_gene: TRBV12-3/TRBV12-4; abundance: few; j_gene: TRBJ1-1; CDR3aa: CASSFYLMNTEAFF; CDR3nt: TGTGCCAGCAGTTTCTACCTAATGAACACTGAAGCTTTCTTT
d_gene: TRBD2; v_gene: TRBV10-3; abundance: -; j_gene: TRBJ2-5; CDR3aa: CAISSGLAGRETQYF; CDR3nt: TGTGCCATCAGTTCGGGACTAGCGGGCCGGGAGACCCAGTACTTC
d_gene: -; v_gene: TRBV5-1; abundance: many; j_gene: TRBJ1-1; CDR3aa: CASSLSPLGNTEAFF; CDR3nt: TGCGCCAGCAGCTTATCTCCGTTGGGGAACACTGAAGCTTTCTTT
d_gene: TRBD1; v_gene: TRBV5-1; abundance: many; j_gene: TRBJ1-1; CDR3aa: CASSRDSHANTEAFF; CDR3nt: TGCGCCAGCAGTCGGGACAGCCACGCTAACACTGAAGCTTTCTTT
d_gene: TRBD2; v_gene: TRBV5-1; abundance: few; j_gene: TRBJ2-5; CDR3aa: CASSLAGTSGGQETQYF; CDR3nt: TGCGCCAGCAGCTTGGCCGGGACTAGCGGGGGGCAAGAGACCCAGTACTTC
d_gene: -; v_gene: TRBV28; abundance: few; j_gene: TRBJ2-2; CDR3aa: CASSLLAGLDTGELFF; CDR3nt: TGTGCCAGCAGTTTATTGGCAGGTTTGGACACCGGGGAGCTGTTTTTT
d_gene: -; v_gene: TRBV6-5; abundance: -; j_gene: TRBJ1-6; CDR3aa: CASGMDTTPASPLHF; CDR3nt: TGTGCCAGCGGGATGGACACAACACCCGCATCACCCCTCCACTTT
d_gene: -; v_gene: TRBV7-6; abundance: few; j_gene: TRBJ2-5; CDR3aa: CASSEGRVYETQYF; CDR3nt: TGTGCCAGCAGCGAGGGCAGGGTATACGAGACCCAGTACTTC
d_gene: -; v_gene: TRBV7-8; abundance: few; j_gene: TRBJ2-5; CDR3aa: CASSFEPKTQYF; CDR3nt: TGTGCCAGCAGCTTCGAGCCGAAGACCCAGTACTTC
d_gene: -; v_gene: TRBV7-9; abundance: few; j_gene: TRBJ1-4; CDR3aa: CASSPQGRNEKLFF; CDR3nt: TGTGCCAGCAGCCCACAGGGAAGGAATGAAAAACTGTTTTTT
d_gene: -; v_gene: TRBV20-1; abundance: -; j_gene: TRBJ1-2; CDR3aa: CSAYSAKNYGYTF; CDR3nt: TGCAGTGCTTACTCTGCCAAAAACTATGGCTACACCTTC
d_gene: TRBD2; v_gene: TRBV12-3/TRBV12-4; abundance: few; j_gene: TRBJ2-1; CDR3aa: CASRLAGGTYNEQFF; CDR3nt: TGTGCCAGCAGGCTAGCGGGGGGAACCTACAATGAGCAGTTCTTC
d_gene: -; v_gene: TRBV7-3; abundance: -; j_gene: TRBJ1-2; CDR3aa: CASSFPFRDGYTF; CDR3nt: TGTGCCAGCAGCTTTCCTTTTCGAGACGGCTACACCTTC
d_gene: -; v_gene: TRBV10-3; abundance: -; j_gene: TRBJ2-3; CDR3aa: CAISANSRSTDTLYF; CDR3nt: TGTGCCATCAGTGCAAATAGCAGGAGCACAGATACGCTGTATTTT
d_gene: -; v_gene: TRBV4-3; abundance: few; j_gene: TRBJ2-6; CDR3aa: CASSQSSVSGANVLTF; CDR3nt: TGCGCCAGCAGCCAATCTTCAGTCTCTGGGGCCAACGTCCTGACTTTC
d_gene: TRBD2; v_gene: TRBV6-6; abundance: -; j_gene: TRBJ2-3; CDR3aa: CASSFLLGLAGGATDTEYF; CDR3nt: TGTGCCAGCAGTTTCCTACTTGGACTAGCGGGGGGAGCCACAGATACGGAGTATTTT
d_gene: -; v_gene: TRBV7-2; abundance: few; j_gene: TRBJ1-2; CDR3aa: CASSNPNYGYTF; CDR3nt: TGTGCCAGCAGCAATCCTAACTATGGCTACACCTTC
d_gene: TRBD2; v_gene: TRBV2; abundance: -; j_gene: TRBJ2-5; CDR3aa: CASSGGLAGFGTQYF; CDR3nt: TGTGCCAGCAGTGGGGGACTAGCGGGGTTTGGTACCCAGTACTTC
d_gene: -; v_gene: TRBV5-1; abundance: -; j_gene: TRBJ1-1; CDR3aa: CASSLATGNTEAFF; CDR3nt: TGCGCCAGCAGCTTGGCTACAGGGAACACTGAAGCTTTCTTT
d_gene: TRBD2; v_gene: TRBV7-3; abundance: few; j_gene: TRBJ2-3; CDR3aa: CASSFRGEDTQYF; CDR3nt: TGTGCCAGCAGCTTCCGGGGGGAAGATACGCAGTATTTT
d_gene: TRBD2; v_gene: TRBV27; abundance: -; j_gene: TRBJ2-7; CDR3aa: CASSSGLAGARNSYEQYF; CDR3nt: TGTGCCAGCAGTTCGGGACTAGCGGGGGCACGTAACTCCTACGAGCAGTACTTC
d_gene: -; v_gene: TRBV7-2; abundance: many; j_gene: TRBJ1-2; CDR3aa: CASSFAQLYGYTF; CDR3nt: TGTGCCAGCAGCTTCGCTCAACTCTATGGCTACACCTTC